This TCR beta chain came from a study of shared clonotypes between healthy human individuals (dated by TCRdb to the early 2020s). As for the study more broadly: Two women and three men aged 18 to 49 years were included in the cohort. For each donor, three plates each were used for CD4 naive and CD4 memory, two plates were used for CD8 naive, and one plate was used for CD8 memory. Between about 0.85 and 10 billion PBMCs per donor were obtained by leukapheresis. Blood TCR repertoires of a handful of healthy adults were deeply sequenced to estimate repertoire size and the extent of clonotype sharing between individuals. Libraries were prepared and TCR repertoires were sequenced by different laboratories using diverse techniques, in order to increase sequencing depth and limit assay-specific biases. What the work shows at the level of the full study, not this receptor alone: Pairwise subsampling led to the expectation that sequencing depth would affect the degree of clonotype sharing among donors. Sampling was restricted to blood, and TCR repertoires in tissues likely differ from the TCR repertoires found in blood. Across a handful of donors, approximately 4.9% of naive CD4, roughly 3.5% of naive CD8, approximately 2.5% of memory CD4, and 0.4% of memory CD8 clonotypes were shared. Estimated clonotype richness was generally larger for naive than for memory subsets. Compared with non-shared clonotypes, the clonotypes found in all four sorted-subset donors had higher generation probabilities. The genetic and exposure-history diversity represented was limited by the small number of donors. Incomplete sequencing was indicated by rarefaction of sorted-subset datasets, despite the large sequencing depth.

Healthy HIV-negative adults with no recently reported acute infections or vaccinations were included as donors. All donors were Caucasian adults living in Nashville, Tennessee, USA. CD4+ T cells were enriched through magnetic negative selection, after which naive cells were positively selected on CD45RA and the remaining negative fraction served as the memory subset. After blood collection by leukapheresis, PBMCs were isolated using Ficoll-Histopaque density gradient centrifugation and then cryopreserved in the vapor phase of liquid nitrogen. Purity and quantity of every magnetically sorted T cell population were checked by analytical flow cytometry. Genomic DNA was isolated from every sorted fraction and measured by UV absorbance on a Nanodrop 2000c. Using the deep immunoSEQ assay, multiplex PCR amplified TCR CDR3 regions from genomic DNA. Extracted genomic DNA from each cell subset was distributed evenly across all wells of several immunoSEQ 96-well plates, and each plate was treated as a replicate. For sorted subsets, around 200 ng genomic DNA, equal to about 30,000 T cell genomes, was loaded into each replicate PCR. Purified libraries were quantified with a Qubit 3.0 fluorometer, sized on a Bioanalyzer 2100, and re-quantified with the KAPA Library Quantification kit. A separate single-read 150-cycle Illumina NextSeq 550 flow cell was used to sequence each immunoSEQ 96-well plate. On the study's bioinformatics: Because only junctional sequences without quality scores were contained in the immunoSEQ output, filtering matching that applied to full-length reads could not be performed. Sequences were annotated with PyIR, a Python wrapper for IgBLAST v1.9, and V/J genes and CDR3 were assigned using IMGT germline references. Reads were removed for weak V/J assignments (E-value above 1e-6), missing CDR3, stop codons, out-of-frame junctions, or ambiguous translated residues. V3J clonotypes were defined by identical inferred V gene, J gene, and CDR3 amino acid sequence. To compute the percentage overlap between repertoires, the number of shared unique clonotypes was divided by the size of the smaller repertoire. Richness of each repertoire was evaluated using RTK rarefaction, the Chao1 estimator, and Recon v2.1 estimates of unobserved clonotypes. For all TCRbeta clonotypes obtained by the gDNA method from a few donors, generation probabilities were computed with OLGA. TCRdb provides this immuneACCESS table in a form limited to in-frame rearrangements. Some clones are lacking; in checked studies, under half of them reflect an unresolved V gene, and why the rest are absent is not known. V, J and clone size reflect that table, while D and trimming were determined from the DNA. The sample table holds a few hundred thousand clones, of which more than 95% were seen once. Clones ranked in the top ten supply about 0.06% of the sample.

As for this clone: It lacks a known antigen. No quality values exist for individual bases; no much larger clone is one base distant.

Its CDR3 holds 12 amino acids, cysteine through phenylalanine. This entry keeps only the CDR3 DNA: 36 bases, framed from base 1. Looking up the germline V gene yields CDR1 MNHEY and CDR2 SVGAGI. Trimming at the junction amounts to 4 bases on V and 7 bases on J, and the germline ends lie 7 bases apart. This receptor was identified in a woman aged 25 to 45 in good health. This chain is built from TRBV6-5 and TRBJ2-2; no D gene can be assigned with confidence. What was sequenced was naive CD4+ T cells sorted from blood. Interpreted using the paper, the cell subset or site label stands for: CD45RA+ positively selected. The CDR3 has the sequence CASSSFIGELFF. The sequenced DNA: TGTGCCAGCAGTTCCTTTATCGGGGAGCTGTTTTTT.